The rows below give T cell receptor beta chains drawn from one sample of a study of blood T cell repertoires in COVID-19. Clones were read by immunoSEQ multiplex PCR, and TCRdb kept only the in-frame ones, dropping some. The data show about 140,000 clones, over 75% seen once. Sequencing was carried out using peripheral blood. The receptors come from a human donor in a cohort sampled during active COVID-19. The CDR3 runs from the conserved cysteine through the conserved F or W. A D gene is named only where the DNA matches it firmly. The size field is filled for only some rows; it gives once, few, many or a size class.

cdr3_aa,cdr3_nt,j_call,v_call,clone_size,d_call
CASSPQGGRSNNSYNEQFF,TGTGCCAGCAGCCCTCAGGGCGGGAGGTCTAATAACTCCTACAATGAGCAGTTCTTC,TRBJ2-1,TRBV7-9,.,TRBD2
CASSPETGTGGRGYTF,TGTGCCAGCTCACCCGAAACCGGGACAGGGGGAAGAGGCTACACCTTC,TRBJ1-2,TRBV18,.,TRBD1
CASTRVAGSTGELFF,TGTGCCAGCACCCGAGTAGCGGGAAGCACCGGGGAGCTGTTTTTT,TRBJ2-2,TRBV14,few,TRBD2
CASSIAGASYEQYF,TGTGCCAGTAGCATTGCGGGGGCCTCCTACGAGCAGTACTTC,TRBJ2-7,TRBV19,.,.
CATSDSYSTEAFF,TGTGCCACCAGTGATAGCTATAGCACTGAAGCTTTCTTT,TRBJ1-1,TRBV24-1,.,.
CASTQGGTSSYEQYF,TGTGCCAGCACCCAGGGGGGCACTAGCTCCTACGAGCAGTACTTC,TRBJ2-7,TRBV6-5,.,.
CASRRRQGSYTF,TGTGCCAGCAGGCGGAGACAGGGAAGCTACACCTTC,TRBJ1-2,TRBV28,.,TRBD1
CATSGPGFNEQFF,TGTGCCACCAGTGGGCCAGGGTTTAATGAGCAGTTCTTC,TRBJ2-1,TRBV24-1,.,.
CASSLETGLGTDTQYF,TGCGCCAGCAGCTTGGAGACAGGGTTGGGCACAGATACGCAGTATTTT,TRBJ2-3,TRBV5-1,.,TRBD1
CASSLSGRGHEQYF,TGTGCCAGCAGTTTAAGTGGTCGAGGTCACGAGCAGTACTTC,TRBJ2-7,TRBV27,.,.
CASSSGRQDF,TGTGCCAGCAGCTCGGGGAGGCAGGACTTC,TRBJ2-4,TRBV5-6,.,.
CASSLGLAASYNEQFF,TGTGCCAGCAGCTTGGGGTTAGCGGCCTCCTACAATGAGCAGTTCTTC,TRBJ2-1,TRBV5-8,few,.
CASSYYRENTEAFF,TGTGCCAGCAGTTACTACCGGGAGAACACTGAAGCTTTCTTT,TRBJ1-1,TRBV6-5,.,.
CASSLRRGSYNEQFF,TGTGCCAGCAGCTTGAGGCGGGGATCCTACAATGAGCAGTTCTTC,TRBJ2-1,TRBV5-4,.,.
CASSREGLDYNEQFF,TGCGCCAGCAGCCGAGAGGGACTGGACTACAATGAGCAGTTCTTC,TRBJ2-1,TRBV4-1,.,.
CASSPIGQQETQYF,TGTGCCAGCAGCCCCATTGGACAGCAAGAGACCCAGTACTTC,TRBJ2-5,TRBV14,once,.
CASSVIAGTTDTQYF,TGCGCCAGCAGCGTAATAGCGGGAACGACCGATACGCAGTATTTT,TRBJ2-3,TRBV5-1,.,TRBD2
CASSSEGAGGYTF,TGTGCCAGCAGTTCCGAGGGGGCTGGGGGCTACACCTTC,TRBJ1-2,TRBV6-6,few,TRBD1
CASSPGVTVQPQHF,TGTGCCAGCAGCCCGGGTGTCACGGTCCAGCCCCAGCATTTT,TRBJ1-5,TRBV16,.,.
CASSLQVMQPQHF,TGTGCCAGCAGTTTGCAGGTGATGCAGCCCCAGCATTTT,TRBJ1-5,TRBV27,.,.
CAWNVLAGGPGTQYF,TGTGCCTGGAATGTTTTAGCGGGAGGGCCCGGTACGCAGTATTTT,TRBJ2-3,TRBV30,.,TRBD2
CASSVDSGYTQYF,TGTGCCAGCAGCGTAGATTCAGGGTATACGCAGTATTTT,TRBJ2-3,TRBV9,.,.
CASTRSTTAGGNTIYF,TGTGCCAGCACCCGAAGTACTACCGCCGGGGGAAACACCATATATTTT,TRBJ1-3,TRBV2,.,.
CASSSRQSSYNSPLHF,TGTGCCAGCAGTTCCAGACAGAGCTCCTATAATTCACCCCTCCACTTT,TRBJ1-6,TRBV28,.,.
CASRATGSYNEQFF,TGTGCCAGCAGAGCAACAGGGAGCTACAATGAGCAGTTCTTC,TRBJ2-1,TRBV7-9,.,.
CASSQAGGLGYEQYF,TGTGCCAGCAGCCAGGCCGGGGGGCTAGGATACGAGCAGTACTTC,TRBJ2-7,TRBV7-2,.,.
CASSLGGADTQYF,TGTGCCAGCAGCTTGGGGGGGGCAGATACGCAGTATTTT,TRBJ2-3,TRBV7-2,.,TRBD2
CSVDRTGGWDTQYF,TGCAGCGTGGACCGGACAGGGGGCTGGGATACGCAGTATTTT,TRBJ2-3,TRBV29-1,once,TRBD1
CASSVEGASGTEAFF,TGCGCCAGCAGTGTCGAGGGGGCATCGGGCACTGAAGCTTTCTTT,TRBJ1-1,TRBV10-2,.,TRBD1
CASSPVGSSYGYTF,TGTGCCAGCAGCCCAGTGGGCAGTAGCTATGGCTACACCTTC,TRBJ1-2,TRBV7-2,few,.
CASSVGQGRHTQYF,TGTGCCAGCAGCGTAGGGCAGGGCAGACATACGCAGTATTTT,TRBJ2-3,TRBV9,.,.
CASSLSLGEQYF,TGTGCCAGCAGCCTGAGTCTCGGCGAGCAGTACTTC,TRBJ2-7,TRBV7-9,.,.
CASSRDSVNYGYTF,TGTGCCAGCAGTCGGGACAGCGTTAACTATGGCTACACCTTC,TRBJ1-2,TRBV6-5,.,TRBD1
CASAGAGGVYNEQFF,TGTGCCAGCGCAGGGGCGGGAGGGGTATACAATGAGCAGTTCTTC,TRBJ2-1,TRBV27,.,TRBD2
CAWSSRTGNTEAFF,TGTGCCTGGAGTTCACGGACAGGGAACACTGAAGCTTTCTTT,TRBJ1-1,TRBV30,.,TRBD1
CAWSPQRGNQPQHF,TGTGCCTGGAGCCCACAAAGGGGAAATCAGCCCCAGCATTTT,TRBJ1-5,TRBV30,few,.
CASSVLGGTYNEQFF,TGTGCCAGCAGTGTACTTGGCGGGACGTACAATGAGCAGTTCTTC,TRBJ2-1,TRBV6-6,.,.
CASSTSVAGELFF,TGTGCCAGTAGTACGAGCGTCGCCGGGGAGCTGTTTTTT,TRBJ2-2,TRBV19,.,.
CASSGAGKETQYF,TGTGCCAGCTCAGGGGCAGGGAAAGAGACCCAGTACTTC,TRBJ2-5,TRBV18,.,.
CASSPDFSNQPQHF,TGTGCCAGCTCACCAGACTTTAGCAATCAGCCCCAGCATTTT,TRBJ1-5,TRBV18,.,.
CASSRDRGEPQHF,TGTGCCAGCAGTAGGGACAGGGGGGAGCCCCAGCATTTT,TRBJ1-5,TRBV6-5,.,TRBD1
CASSINTGVTEAFF,TGTGCCAGTAGCATAAATACAGGGGTAACTGAAGCTTTCTTT,TRBJ1-1,TRBV19,.,TRBD1
CASRALYEQYF,TGTGCCAGCAGGGCCCTTTACGAGCAGTACTTC,TRBJ2-7,TRBV6-5,.,.
CASSPRAGVSYEQYF,TGTGCCAGCAGCCCGAGAGCGGGAGTCTCCTACGAGCAGTACTTC,TRBJ2-7,TRBV9,once,TRBD2
CASSRDRAYGNEQFF,TGTGCCAGTAGTCGTGACAGGGCGTACGGCAATGAGCAGTTCTTC,TRBJ2-1,TRBV19,.,TRBD1
CASSPRLAGQYEQFF,TGTGCCAGCAGCCCCCGACTAGCGGGACAATATGAGCAGTTCTTC,TRBJ2-1,TRBV28,once,TRBD2
CASSSSPLAGGEQYF,TGTGCCAGCAGCTCATCCCCCCTAGCGGGAGGCGAGCAGTACTTC,TRBJ2-7,TRBV11-2,.,TRBD2
CATTDQLTGFAEAFF,TGTGCCACCACCGACCAATTGACAGGGTTCGCTGAAGCTTTCTTT,TRBJ1-1,TRBV2,.,TRBD1
CASSEATRSNQPQHF,TGTGCCAGCAGTGAAGCAACGAGGAGCAATCAGCCCCAGCATTTT,TRBJ1-5,TRBV2,.,.
CASSIGSSSGSSYNEQFF,TGTGCCAGTAGTATAGGAAGTTCTAGCGGGAGCTCCTACAATGAGCAGTTCTTC,TRBJ2-1,TRBV19,.,TRBD2
CASSLALPAGAHNEQFF,TGCGCCAGCAGCTTGGCACTCCCAGCGGGAGCCCACAATGAGCAGTTCTTC,TRBJ2-1,TRBV5-1,.,TRBD2
CASSPDIYTEAFF,TGTGCCAGCAGCCCAGACATATACACTGAAGCTTTCTTT,TRBJ1-1,TRBV5-6,.,.
CASSQGDISGPIGETQYF,TGTGCCAGCAGCCAAGGGGACATTAGCGGGCCCATTGGGGAGACCCAGTACTTC,TRBJ2-5,TRBV4-2,.,.
CATSGDTSGISTDTQYF,TGTGCCACCAGTGGGGATACTAGCGGGATAAGCACAGATACGCAGTATTTT,TRBJ2-3,TRBV24-1,.,TRBD2
CASSVVGRQGANTGELFF,TGTGCCAGCAGCGTAGTTGGTAGACAGGGAGCGAACACCGGGGAGCTGTTTTTT,TRBJ2-2,TRBV9,.,TRBD1
CASSLGLEKETQYF,TGCGCCAGCAGCTTGGGACTAGAGAAAGAGACCCAGTACTTC,TRBJ2-5,TRBV5-1,.,.
CASSQEKATGVFEAFF,TGCGCCAGCAGCCAAGAGAAGGCTACAGGGGTTTTTGAAGCTTTCTTT,TRBJ1-1,TRBV4-1,.,TRBD1
CASSRKPGLAGLSGANVLTF,TGTGCCAGCAGCAGGAAACCGGGACTAGCGGGGCTCTCTGGGGCCAACGTCCTGACTTTC,TRBJ2-6,TRBV5-4,.,TRBD2
CASSYSGFGGSNQPQHF,TGTGCCAGCAGTTACTCAGGCTTTGGGGGGAGCAATCAGCCCCAGCATTTT,TRBJ1-5,TRBV6-2/TRBV6-3,.,.
CASSIGRVEQPQHF,TGTGCCAGTAGTATAGGCAGGGTAGAGCAGCCCCAGCATTTT,TRBJ1-5,TRBV19,.,.